Listed here are 25 T cell receptor beta chains from one sample, sequenced in a study of low-dose radiotherapy and immunotherapy resistance in tumors (dated by TCRdb to 2022 to 2024). This specimen's time point label, per the study, means: before trial treatment. Reads for this sample came from an Illumina HiSeq 2500. Superscript III and a set of TRAV- and TRBV-specific primers were used to synthesize first-strand cDNA, so that both TCRalpha and TCRbeta chains were covered. TCRs were amplified with Phusion for around 18 PCR cycles, with a constant-region primer paired with the adapter attached to the V primers. TCRdb redid the processing of the public reads, applying fastp at Q25 and MiXCR, and retained in-frame beta chains. Rows are unified per CDR3 protein, each entry keeping the most common DNA and genes. The sample table lists some 71,000 distinct CDR3 sequences, about a third of them with a count of one. The biggest ten clones account for roughly 10% of the sample.

This material consisted of PBMCs, taken before treatment. The source of these receptors is a female donor with ovarian cancer.

In this sample, this clonotype turned up a few times. The V gene is TRBV28, the J gene TRBJ2-7, with D possibly being TRBD2 (6 bases). Germline CDR1 MDHEN, CDR2 SYDVKM. This CDR3 has 15 residues. Trimming took 7 bases from V and 4 from J, leaving 20 bases between them. CDR3 residues: CASNPTALAPYEQYF. In DNA form, the CDR3 reads TGTGCCAGCAACCCTACGGCACTAGCTCCTTACGAGCAGTACTTC.

Remarks on this clonotype: This likely stems from a read error, as it lies one base from a far larger clone. The V and J genes are TRBV4-3 and TRBJ2-7, with 8 bases that match TRBD2. The CDR3 loop spans 13 amino acids. Germline V gives CDR1 LGHNA, CDR2 YSLEER. J lost 7 bases, V lost 4 bases, and 6 bases had no gene match. Here the CDR3 reads CASSPLAGYEQYF. Here the CDR3 DNA reads TGCGCCAGCAGCCCTCTAGCGGGCTATGAGCAGTACTTC.

This clonotype was seen many times. CDR3 residues: CSARDTRGTDTQYF. CDR3 nucleotides: TGCAGTGCTAGGGACACCCGGGGCACAGATACGCAGTATTTT. The chain employs TRBV20-1 and TRBJ2-3; the D gene is possibly TRBD1 (5 bases). Germline V lookup: CDR1 DFQATT, CDR2 SNEGSKA (reference sequence). This CDR3 contains 14 residues. V dropped 3 bases and J dropped 1 base, with 11 bases sitting between them.

This clonotype was found a few times. The rearrangement uses TRBV6-1 and TRBJ2-7; 10 bases fit TRBD1. After removal of 5 bases from V and 3 bases from J, the junction contained 4 bases not matched to a gene. The CDR3 loop spans 14 amino acids. Germline CDR1 reads MNHNS; CDR2 reads SASEGT. Written as DNA, the CDR3 is TGTGCCAGCAGTCAGGGACAGGGGTTCTACGAGCAGTACTTC. Its translation is CASSQGQGFYEQYF.

The V call is TRBV19, the J call TRBJ2-7; 7 bases line up with TRBD1. In germline, CDR1 is LNHDA, CDR2 SQIVND (reference sequence). CDR3 length: 15 amino acids. V shed 5 bases, J shed 6 bases, and the junction held 13 bases outside the gene matches. CDR3 residues: CASSVSTGKSCEQYF. The CDR3, as DNA: TGTGCCAGTAGTGTCTCGACAGGGAAGAGTTGCGAGCAGTACTTC.

The J gene is TRBJ1-5, the V gene TRBV6-6, with 9 positions matching TRBD1. Per germline, CDR1 MNHNY and CDR2 SVGAGI (reference sequence). V lost 7 bases to trimming and J lost 4 bases; unmatched junction nucleotides: 8. The CDR3 runs to 15 residues. The CDR3 sequence is CASILGTGINQPQHF. CDR3 nucleotide sequence: TGTGCCAGCATCCTCGGGACAGGGATTAATCAGCCCCAGCATTTT.

This clonotype was picked up one time. A single base separates this from a much larger clone, so it may be a read error. V usage is TRBV7-2 and J usage is TRBJ2-3; D is unresolved. Germline lookup yields CDR1 SGHTA and CDR2 FQGNSA. The CDR3 is 14 residues long. Trimming removed 10 bases at V and 7 bases at J, with 21 bases between. Here the CDR3 reads CANIPVPVQNTQYF. In DNA, the CDR3 is TGTGCCAACATCCCCGTTCCCGTGCAAAATACGCAGTATTTT.

This sequence joins TRBV7-9 and TRBJ2-1; 7 bases agree with TRBD2. J lost 11 bases, V lost 5 bases, and 3 bases had no gene match. The CDR3 has 11 amino acids. Germline V gene lookup returns CDR1 SEHNR and CDR2 FQNEAQ (reference sequence). The CDR3 spells CASSTGTKQFF. The DNA for the CDR3 is TGTGCCAGCAGCACCGGGACTAAGCAGTTCTTC.

This rearrangement joins TRBV6-1 to TRBJ2-7; D possibly corresponds to TRBD2 (6 bases). This CDR3 has 14 amino acids. Trimming pared 8 bases from V and 6 bases from J, leaving 20 bases between. Germline CDR1 and CDR2: MNHNS and SASEGT. CDR3 sequence (DNA): TGTGCCAGCGGTCGCCTCGGATTCGGGGGCGAGCAGTACTTC. It encodes CASGRLGFGGEQYF.

J is TRBJ1-1 and V is TRBV20-1; TRBD1 aligns across 8 bases. The germline V gene has CDR1 DFQATT and CDR2 SNEGSKA (reference sequence). CDR3 size: 14 residues. J gave up 3 bases and V 6 bases, and 9 bases lay outside the gene matches. The CDR3 DNA is TGCAGTGCGCTCTACAGGGGGGGGGACACTGAAGCTTTCTTT. Encoded protein: CSALYRGGDTEAFF.

Details on this clonotype: At one end, the junction sequence differs from germline, possibly due to a read error. The V call is TRBV5-3, the J call TRBJ2-3; D is perhaps TRBD1 or TRBD2 (5 bases each). TRBV5-3 is identified as an open reading frame with a role that is uncertain. This CDR3 has 15 amino acids. The CDR3 is CASSLRGPGTDTQYF. The CDR3 nucleotides read TGTGCCAGCAGCTTGAGGGGCCCCGGCACAGATACGCAGTATTTT.

This clonotype was detected ten times or more. The gene calls are TRBV9 and TRBJ1-6; no clear D gene. The CDR3 is 13 amino acids. V dropped 4 bases and J dropped 8 bases, with 10 bases sitting between them. CDR1 SGDLS and CDR2 YYNGEE come from the germline V gene. CDR3 loop: CASSTRSDSPLHF. In DNA, the CDR3 is TGTGCCAGCAGCACCAGGTCCGATTCACCCCTCCACTTT.

This clonotype was detected a few times. This chain connects TRBV9 to TRBJ1-2; a possible D gene is TRBD1 (5 bases). The CDR3 is 15 amino acids. The V end lost 2 bases, the J end lost 6 bases, and 17 bases lay between the germline ends. Germline assignment: CDR1 SGDLS and CDR2 YYNGEE. CDR3: CASSVTWGGNNGYTF. CDR3 bases: TGTGCCAGCAGCGTTACCTGGGGGGGGAACAATGGCTACACCTTC.

V is TRBV5-1 and J is TRBJ2-1; TRBD2 might be the D (5 bases). The length of the CDR3 is 14 residues. Per germline, CDR1 SGHRS and CDR2 YFSETQ. Deletions cut 4 bases from V and 9 bases from J, with 17 bases between. CDR3 sequence (DNA): TGCGCCAGCAGCAATGGCCCGGGAAGCGGTGAGCAGTTCTTC. Translated, it gives CASSNGPGSGEQFF.

The V call is TRBV10-1, the J call TRBJ1-1, with a weak D call TRBD1 (6 bases). V lost 6 bases and J 3 bases, leaving 17 bases between the germline ends. Germline V lookup: CDR1 WNHNN, CDR2 SYGVQD (reference sequence). The CDR3 is 15 amino acids. The CDR3 sequence is CASSPFRGTDTEAFF. CDR3 coding DNA: TGCGCCAGCAGCCCGTTCAGGGGTACGGACACTGAAGCTTTCTTT.

This clonotype was observed many times. The chain uses TRBV12-5 and TRBJ2-1, with 7 bases aligning to TRBD2. V lost 5 bases, J lost 8 bases, and 6 bases stayed unmatched. The CDR3 is made up of 13 amino acids. Germline CDR1 is LGHNT and CDR2 is FRNRAP. CDR3 bases: TGTGCTAGTGGTCCTGCGGGGGAGGATGAGCAGTTCTTC. As protein: CASGPAGEDEQFF.

In regard to this clonotype: A single base is all that separates this from a far larger clone, so a read error is likely. The J gene is TRBJ1-1, the V gene TRBV6-1; D not resolved. Between the trimmed V and J ends, which lost 11 bases and 6 bases, there was a span of 16 bases. The CDR3 sequence is 12 residues long. Germline CDR1 is MNHNS and CDR2 is SASEGT. CDR3: CARGRIRSEAFF. The CDR3 nucleotides are TGTGCCCGCGGCAGGATAAGGTCTGAAGCTTTCTTT.

Written as DNA, the CDR3 is TGTGCCACCTCCAAAACAGGACCGGGACAGTTCGACTACGAGCAGTACTTC. Its protein is CATSKTGPGQFDYEQYF. The rearrangement uses TRBV27 and TRBJ2-7; 7 nucleotides match TRBD1. Germline CDR1 MNHEY, CDR2 SMNVEV (reference sequence). CDR3 size: 17 residues. V dropped 10 bases and J dropped 3; count of bases not matched to a gene: 21.

The chain uses TRBV28 and TRBJ2-7; D is ambiguous. The V and J ends lost 2 bases and 5 bases respectively, with 4 bases between them. The CDR3 contains 11 residues. CDR1 and CDR2 from the germline V gene are MDHEN and SYDVKM. The CDR3 bases are TGTGCCAGCAGTTTACGTGACGAGCAGTACTTC. It yields the protein CASSLRDEQYF.

This clonotype came up many times. The V and J genes are TRBV7-9 and TRBJ2-1; perhaps TRBD1 as D (5 bases). The CDR3 runs to 12 residues. Per the germline V gene, CDR1 is SEHNR and CDR2 is FQNEAQ (reference sequence). The V end was cut by 7 bases, the J end by 12 bases, with 16 bases between. The CDR3 nucleotides read TGTGCCAGCACCGCGAGGACATACGCGCAGTTCTTC. Translating gives CASTARTYAQFF.

This clonotype was recorded at least ten times. The CDR3 protein is CASTRGLGSPLHF. DNA for the CDR3: TGTGCCAGCACCAGGGGGCTCGGTTCACCCCTCCACTTT. The chain combines TRBV7-6 with TRBJ1-6; 8 nucleotides align to TRBD1. The germline gives CDR1 SGHVS, CDR2 FNYEAQ. V was pared by 7 bases and J by 9 bases, with 5 bases of the junction left unmatched. This CDR3 has 13 residues.

On this clonotype: A far bigger clonotype differs at one base, so this is likely a read error. The chain has TRBV11-2 and TRBJ2-3; 8 bases are a match to TRBD2. The CDR3 is made up of 16 amino acids. From germline, CDR1 is SGHAT and CDR2 FQNNGV. The chain's CDR3 is CASSQNPREGTDTQYF. CDR3 coding DNA: TGCGCCAGCAGCCAAAATCCGCGGGAGGGCACAGATACGCAGTATTTT. The full variable domain, with the rest looked up from reference TRBV11-2 and TRBJ2-3, is EAGVAQSPRYKIIEKRQSVAFWCNPISGHATLYWYQQILGQGPKLLIQFQNNGVVDDSQLPKDRFSAERLKGVDSTLKIQPAKLEDSAVYLCASSQNPREGTDTQYFGPGTRLTVL.

The table lists this clonotype with many counts. The chain links TRBV7-2 to TRBJ2-1, with TRBD2 as a possible D gene (6 bases). Looked up from germline, CDR1 is SGHTA and CDR2 is FQGNSA. Between the trimmed V and J ends, which lost 3 bases and 3 bases, there was a span of 27 bases. The CDR3 is 20 amino acids. The CDR3: CASSFPGVRTPGLDYNEQFF. In DNA form, the CDR3 reads TGTGCCAGCAGCTTCCCGGGGGTCCGGACCCCTGGGCTAGACTACAATGAGCAGTTCTTC.

This clonotype appeared many times. This chain joins TRBV5-1 and TRBJ2-3, with 8 positions matching TRBD1. In germline, CDR1 is SGHRS, CDR2 YFSETQ. CDR3 length: 15 residues. After removal of 0 bases from V and 2 bases from J, the junction contained 2 bases not matched to a gene. CDR3 sequence (DNA): TGCGCCAGCAGCTTGGTGGGACAGGACACAGATACGCAGTATTTT. Translating gives CASSLVGQDTDTQYF.

This clonotype showed up many times. V usage is TRBV23-1 and J usage is TRBJ1-6; unclear D gene. TRBV23-1 is an ORF for which the function is uncertain. This CDR3 spans 17 amino acids. V was cut by 4 bases and J by 7 bases, with 20 bases left in between. The CDR3: CASSPTDWEEKNSPLHF. In nucleotides, the CDR3 is TGCGCCAGCAGTCCTACGGATTGGGAGGAGAAGAATTCACCCCTCCACTTT.